What follows describes a single T cell receptor beta chain. The germline V and J ends were trimmed by 1 base and 11 bases, with 15 bases remaining between them. The CDR3 length is 14 residues. The germline CDR1 and CDR2 sequences are SGHTA and FQGNSA. This entry comes from a study of shared clonotypes between healthy human individuals. Assay: immunoSEQ multiplex PCR; the TCRdb copy retains only in-frame clones and omits some. The top ten clones hold about 0.39% of a sample with fewer than 2.5 million clones, approximately 93% of them seen once. The V gene is TRBV7-2, the J gene TRBJ2-1; D gene unclear. What was sequenced was naive CD4+ T cells from PBMCs. As to subset: CD45RA+ positively selected. This clonotype was obtained from a man aged 18 to 30 in good health. Some clones in this sample may be carry-over from other donors' samples. The DNA of the CDR3 is TGTGCCAGCAGCTTAGAGTCGACGGTGGCTAAGCAGTTCTTC. Its translation is CASSLESTVAKQFF.